The 27 T cell receptor beta chains listed next were all sequenced from one sample in a study of cytomegalovirus exposure and HLA in healthy donors. The primer mix had 60 Vbeta and 13 Jbeta primers. Here immunoSEQ multiplex PCR was the method, and the copy in TCRdb shows in-frame clones only, minus some. The table has around 59,000 clones, 65% to 90% seen once. The sequenced sample was PBMCs. The origin of the receptors is a human donor in good health.

This sequence joins TRBV10-3 and TRBJ2-3; 11 bases align to TRBD2. J was trimmed by 8 bases and V by 10 bases; bases with no gene match: 20. The CDR3 loop spans 17 amino acids. The germline CDR1 and CDR2 sequences are ENHRY and SYGVKD. CDR3 in amino acids: CATKDKIAGGEIGTQYF. The CDR3 nucleotides are TGTGCCACTAAGGACAAAATAGCGGGAGGGGAAATCGGTACGCAGTATTTT.

This clone showed up just a few times. V and J are TRBV25-1 and TRBJ1-3; 7 bases line up with TRBD1. CDR3 length equals 16 residues. Germline V gene data show CDR1 as MGHDK and CDR2 as SYGVNS. J gave up 0 bases and V 4 bases, and 6 bases lay outside the gene matches. The CDR3 region is CASSATGRASGNTIYF. Written as DNA, the CDR3 is TGTGCCAGCAGTGCGACAGGGCGCGCCTCTGGAAACACCATATATTTT.

This rearrangement joins TRBV13 to TRBJ1-3; 7 bases agree with TRBD1. After removal of 5 bases from V and 2 bases from J, the junction contained 6 bases not matched to a gene. Looked up from germline, CDR1 is PRHDT and CDR2 is FYEKMQ (reference sequence). This CDR3 is 15 amino acids long. CDR3 residues: CASSATGSPGNTIYF. In nucleotides, the CDR3 is TGTGCCAGCAGCGCGACAGGGAGTCCTGGAAACACCATATATTTT.

This sequence joins TRBV6-5 and TRBJ2-1, with 14 bases lining up with TRBD2. CDR1 is MNHEY, CDR2 SVGAGI, per germline. This CDR3 is built from 15 residues. J was trimmed by 9 bases and V by 5 bases; bases with no gene match: 6. CDR3 coding DNA: TGTGCCAGCAGTCAGGGACTAGCGGGAGCGGGTGAGCAGTTCTTC. Amino acids: CASSQGLAGAGEQFF.

This sequence joins TRBV30 and TRBJ1-5, with D possibly matching TRBD1 (5 bases). Germline CDR1 reads GTSNPN; CDR2 reads SVGIG (reference sequence). Deletions cut 1 base from V and 4 bases from J, with 8 bases between. The CDR3 spans 13 residues. CDR3 sequence: CAWSGGDNQPQHF. The DNA of the CDR3 is TGTGCCTGGAGTGGGGGGGATAATCAGCCCCAGCATTTT. Complete variable domain (other parts from reference TRBV30 and TRBJ1-5): SQTIHQWPATLVQPVGSPLSLECTVEGTSNPNLYWYRQAAGRGLQLLFYSVGIGQISSEVPQNLSASRPQDRQFILSSKKLLLSDSGFYLCAWSGGDNQPQHFGDGTRLSIL.

The V gene is TRBV28, the J gene TRBJ2-1, with D unclear. This CDR3 is 13 amino acids long. CDR1 and CDR2 (germline): MDHEN, SYDVKM. Trimming pared 2 bases from V and 6 bases from J, leaving 8 bases between. The CDR3 coding sequence is TGTGCCAGCAGTTTAGGTGGCGGCAATGAGCAGTTCTTC. It codes for CASSLGGGNEQFF.

The V call is TRBV4-3, the J call TRBJ1-4, with 7 bases fitting TRBD1. This CDR3 spans 17 amino acids. Per germline, CDR1 LGHNA and CDR2 YSLEER. V was clipped by 0 bases and J by 6 bases; unmatched bases: 10. CDR3 sequence reads: CASSQEPRQGIDEKLFF. CDR3 bases: TGCGCCAGCAGCCAAGAACCCAGACAGGGAATTGATGAAAAACTGTTTTTT.

This chain connects TRBV11-2 to TRBJ1-4, with 10 nucleotides matching TRBD1. The ends lost 5 bases at V and 8 bases at J; junction bases unmatched: 11. Germline V gives CDR1 SGHAT, CDR2 FQNNGV. The CDR3 runs to 16 residues. CDR3 sequence reads: CASSPPGQGREEKLFF. The CDR3 DNA sequence: TGTGCCAGCAGCCCACCGGGACAGGGGCGGGAAGAAAAACTGTTTTTT.

The chain combines TRBV11-2 with TRBJ2-1; 9 bases agree with TRBD1. Germline V gene lookup returns CDR1 SGHAT and CDR2 FQNNGV. J gave up 7 bases and V 4 bases, and 5 bases lay outside the gene matches. CDR3 size: 14 residues. This CDR3 is CASSYGQGMNEQFF. The CDR3 coding sequence is TGTGCCAGCAGCTACGGACAGGGGATGAATGAGCAGTTCTTC.

The count of this clone is one. This chain joins TRBV7-2 and TRBJ2-7; 7 nucleotides match TRBD1. This CDR3 is 15 amino acids long. The ends lost 5 bases at V and 2 bases at J; junction bases unmatched: 9. Germline V gives CDR1 SGHTA, CDR2 FQGNSA. CDR3: CASSEGQRRTYEQYF. The CDR3 DNA reads TGTGCCAGCAGCGAGGGACAGCGAAGAACCTACGAGCAGTACTTC.

This chain joins TRBV27 and TRBJ2-7; the D is unclear. Germline assignment: CDR1 MNHEY and CDR2 SMNVEV (reference sequence). The CDR3 has 14 residues. V was cut by 3 bases and J by 6 bases, with 15 bases left in between. Written as DNA, the CDR3 is TGTGCCAGCAGTTTGGTTGGCGGAGAAGGCGAGCAGTACTTC. Protein: CASSLVGGEGEQYF.

The chain joins TRBV15 to TRBJ1-4; D gene ambiguous. This CDR3 contains 14 residues. CDR1 and CDR2 from the germline V gene are LNHNV and YYDKDF (reference sequence). V shed 2 bases and J shed 6 bases, with 10 bases lying between them. The DNA for the CDR3 is TGTGCCACCAGCAGACAGGCTTACTATGAAAAACTGTTTTTT. Encoded protein: CATSRQAYYEKLFF.

The V gene is TRBV10-1, the J gene TRBJ2-2; 7 bases are a match to TRBD2. Germline values: CDR1 WNHNN, CDR2 SYGVQD (reference sequence). This CDR3 comprises 15 residues. J gave up 7 bases and V 0 bases, and 5 bases lay outside the gene matches. CDR3 amino acids: CASSESTTGGGELFF. The CDR3, as DNA: TGCGCCAGCAGTGAGTCGACAACGGGAGGCGGGGAGCTGTTTTTT.

J is TRBJ2-3 and V is TRBV6-6; D gene unclear. Trimming left V 10 bases short and J 1 base short, with 9 bases between. The CDR3 consists of 12 residues. CDR1 and CDR2 from the germline V gene are MNHNY and SVGAGI (reference sequence). As DNA, the CDR3 is TGTGCCACCTCGGTTGGCACAGATACGCAGTATTTT. Translating it yields CATSVGTDTQYF.

The V call is TRBV9, the J call TRBJ1-4, with 7 bases fitting TRBD1. CDR3 length equals 15 residues. J was trimmed by 3 bases and V by 3 bases; bases with no gene match: 5. The germline CDR1 and CDR2 sequences are SGDLS and YYNGEE. CDR3 amino acids: CASSGQGLANEKLFF. For the CDR3, the DNA is TGTGCCAGCAGCGGACAGGGCCTTGCTAATGAAAAACTGTTTTTT. The variable domain in full, completed from reference TRBV9 and TRBJ1-4, reads DSGVTQTPKHLITATGQRVTLRCSPRSGDLSVYWYQQSLDQGLQFLIQYYNGEERAKGNILERFSAQQFPDLHSELNLSSLELGDSALYFCASSGQGLANEKLFFGSGTQLSVL.

This sequence joins TRBV7-8 and TRBJ2-5; D perhaps matches TRBD2 (6 bases). The CDR3 consists of 17 residues. The ends were cut back, 1 base at V and 5 bases at J, with 20 bases in the middle. Germline lookup yields CDR1 SGHVS and CDR2 FQNEAQ. This CDR3 is CASSLDPPGGRRETQYF. CDR3 coding DNA: TGTGCCAGCAGCTTAGACCCACCCGGGGGACGGCGGGAGACCCAGTACTTC.

As for this clone: Its ends do not fully match the called genes, so a read error is possible. V is TRBV4-3 and J is TRBJ2-7; 9 bases are shared with TRBD1. CDR1 and CDR2 from the germline V gene are LGHNA and YSLEER. The CDR3 is 18 amino acids. The CDR3 bases are TGCGCCAGCAGCCAAGAGCGGCCGGGACAGGGTTTTGCCTACAAGCAGTACTTC. Protein: CASSQERPGQGFAYKQYF.

As to this clone: Different DNA sequences within this sample yield the same CDR3. The rearrangement joins TRBV7-9 to TRBJ1-6; TRBD1 aligns across 8 bases. CDR3 size: 14 residues. Trimming took 5 bases from V and 9 from J; bases not matched to a gene: 6. Germline V CDR1 and CDR2: SEHNR, FQNEAQ (reference sequence). CDR3 bases: TGTGCCAGCAGCATGGACAGGGTCTTTTCACCCCTCCACTTT. This sequence encodes CASSMDRVFSPLHF.

V usage is TRBV27 and J usage is TRBJ2-1; 9 positions agree with TRBD2. Losses at the gene ends were 7 bases for V and 9 bases for J; bases not matched to a gene: 16. Germline V gives CDR1 MNHEY, CDR2 SMNVEV (reference sequence). The CDR3 is 16 amino acids. CDR3 bases: TGTGCCAGCACACCGCAGCGGGGGGCTCGGGGGGGTGAGCAGTTCTTC. Translated, it gives CASTPQRGARGGEQFF.

The chain recombines TRBV19 with TRBJ1-6; D perhaps matches TRBD1 (6 bases). Per the germline V gene, CDR1 is LNHDA and CDR2 is SQIVND (reference sequence). V was cut by 11 bases and J by 6 bases, with 11 bases left in between. The CDR3 runs 12 residues. DNA of the CDR3: TGTGCCTCCGGACAGCTTAATTCACCCCTCCACTTT. Protein sequence: CASGQLNSPLHF.

This rearrangement joins TRBV5-1 to TRBJ2-5; 7 bases align to TRBD2. Per germline, CDR1 SGHRS and CDR2 YFSETQ. This CDR3 has 14 residues. V shed 4 bases and J 5 bases; nucleotides not matched to a gene: 8. This CDR3 is CASSEGLSGETQYF. The DNA for the CDR3 is TGCGCCAGCAGCGAGGGACTATCCGGGGAGACCCAGTACTTC.

This rearrangement joins TRBV30 to TRBJ2-1, with TRBD2 matching 10 bases. This CDR3 spans 13 amino acids. With V trimmed by 0 bases and J by 14 bases, 7 bases remained unmatched. Germline V gives CDR1 GTSNPN, CDR2 SVGIG (reference sequence). The CDR3 protein is CAWSVSSSGRKFF. Here the CDR3 DNA reads TGTGCCTGGAGTGTATCGTCTAGCGGGAGAAAGTTCTTC.

This chain links TRBV6-6 with TRBJ1-2; 8 bases are shared with TRBD1. With 5 bases clipped from V and 8 bases from J, the junction kept 10 bases outside the gene matches. The germline V gene encodes CDR1 MNHNY and CDR2 SVGAGI (reference sequence). The CDR3 spans 14 residues. The CDR3 protein is CASSRPTGDGGYTF. The CDR3 nucleotides are TGTGCCAGCAGTCGCCCGACAGGGGATGGGGGCTACACCTTC.

The chain links TRBV19 to TRBJ2-6, with 10 nucleotides matching TRBD1. CDR1 is LNHDA and CDR2 is SQIVND in the germline V gene (reference sequence). The CDR3 consists of 18 residues. The V gene end was trimmed by 7 bases and the J gene end by 4 bases; junction bases not matched to a gene: 13. In DNA form, the CDR3 reads TGTGCCAGTACCCTAAACGGGGGACAGGGGACCGGGGCCAACGTCCTGACTTTC. As protein: CASTLNGGQGTGANVLTF.

The V call is TRBV18, the J call TRBJ1-2, with 9 bases matching TRBD1. CDR1 and CDR2 from the germline V gene are KGHSH and LQKENI. J lost 3 bases, V lost 6 bases, and 5 bases had no gene match. The CDR3 totals 14 residues. In nucleotides, the CDR3 is TGTGCCAGCTCGTATGACAGGGGGGACTATGGCTACACCTTC. This sequence encodes CASSYDRGDYGYTF.

The V gene is TRBV7-9, the J gene TRBJ2-3, with TRBD2 matching over 7 bases. The CDR3 covers 17 residues. V lost 6 bases, J lost 2 bases, and 14 bases stayed unmatched. Germline values: CDR1 SEHNR, CDR2 FQNEAQ (reference sequence). The chain's CDR3 is CASSSPLGLGATDTQYF. CDR3 nucleotides: TGTGCCAGCAGTTCCCCCCTCGGACTAGGGGCCACAGATACGCAGTATTTT.

The chain employs TRBV30 and TRBJ1-6; D perhaps matches TRBD1 (5 bases). The CDR3 covers 12 residues. The germline V gene encodes CDR1 GTSNPN and CDR2 SVGIG (reference sequence). Deletions cut 3 bases from V and 11 bases from J, with 11 bases between. The CDR3 sequence is CAWSGGPAPLHF. For the CDR3, the DNA is TGTGCCTGGAGCGGGGGTCCAGCACCCCTCCACTTT.